Sequencing of this T cell receptor (beta chain) was carried out in a study of cytomegalovirus exposure and HLA in healthy donors. Healthy bone marrow donors supplied every sample. CDR3 length equals 14 residues. Germline CDR1 is SGDLS and CDR2 is YYNGEE. The V gene end was trimmed by 4 bases and the J gene end by 7 bases; junction bases not matched to a gene: 9. The PCR made use of 60 Vbeta and 13 Jbeta primers. Data came from immunoSEQ multiplex PCR; TCRdb stores just in-frame clones and leaves some out. Of around 230,000 clones listed, nearly 80% were seen once; the top ten hold 1.5% to 2%. The J gene is TRBJ2-7, the V gene TRBV9; 9 bases are a match to TRBD1. The TCR originated in a male donor in good health and CMV-seronegative. Sequenced: PBMCs. Here the CDR3 DNA reads TGTGCCAGCAGCCCCGGGGACAGGGTGGAAGAGCAGTACTTC. Amino acids: CASSPGDRVEEQYF.